This T cell receptor beta chain was retrieved from a study of beta chain features in type 1 diabetes. Overall study results and limits: Shortening of TCRB CDR3s, moderate but significant, appeared in all four CD4+ subsets of Type 1 diabetes patients.

The isolated RNA, all of it, was reverse transcribed, so expressed TCRB transcripts were what got sequenced. Naive, central memory and regulatory T cell samples came to a mean of around 3.5 million reads. The data were produced by immunoSEQ multiplex PCR, yet TCRdb's version contains in-frame clones alone and is incomplete. This table has hundreds of thousands of clones, around 15% appearing once. Sorting that relied on CD45RO/CCR7/CD25/CD127/CD95/CD27 yielded CD4+ naive, central memory, regulatory and stem cell-like memory cells. On this clone itself: The antigen is not known.

This CDR3 is 15 amino acids long. The J segment lost 10 bases and the V segment lost 5 bases, leaving 10 bases of the junction unmatched. Germline lookup yields CDR1 SGHTA and CDR2 FQGNSA. The chain employs TRBV7-2 and TRBJ1-6; 8 positions match TRBD1. The TCR sequence derives from a man aged 18 to 30 with type 1 diabetes. Source material: naive CD4+ T cells from blood. The CDR3 region is CASSPQGGFDSPLHF. The CDR3 DNA reads TGTGCCAGCAGCCCACAGGGGGGATTCGACTCACCCCTCCACTTT.